This TCR beta chain was recovered during a study of blood T cell repertoires in COVID-19. The wider study: Acute and convalescent COVID-19 specimens originated in the United States, Italy and Spain. Sources were T cells, B-cell-depleted T cells, or PBMCs; the material itself was cDNA or gDNA.

The junction had 14 bases not matched to a gene; V was cut back by 1 base and J by 8 bases. Germline V CDR1 and CDR2: SGHTA, FQGTGA. CDR3 length: 17 amino acids. As originally analysed: Reference gene primer amplification in the assay estimated nucleated cell counts. Data came from immunoSEQ multiplex PCR; TCRdb stores just in-frame clones and leaves some out. The D gene and trimming were derived from the DNA, and the V and J assignments and clone size from that table. This sample has about 46,000 clones; 80% to 90% occur once, and the top ten carry around 16%. The receptor was isolated from a human donor in a cohort sampled during active COVID-19. The donor label of this sample is uncertain. This chain uses TRBV7-3 with TRBJ2-1; 7 bases line up with TRBD2. Specimen: peripheral blood. This chain's CDR3 is CASSLMGGTVDGYEQFF. The DNA for the CDR3 is TGTGCCAGCAGCTTAATGGGGGGGACCGTCGACGGTTATGAGCAGTTCTTC.